The 3 T cell receptor beta chains in this list originate from one sample, sequenced in a study of CD8 T cells in ankylosing spondylitis. Each CDR3 protein is one row after TCRdb ran MiXCR on the 5' RACE reads. The sample shows under 400,000 distinct CDR3 sequences, roughly 11% of them seen only once. The sample consisted of blood, either unsorted or a sorted T cell fraction (not recorded which). The receptors originated from a female donor with ankylosing spondylitis or in good health (not recorded which).

This clonotype was counted ten times or more. The chain couples TRBV5-6 to TRBJ2-3; TRBD1 aligns across 9 bases. The germline V gene encodes CDR1 SGHDT and CDR2 YYEEEE. This CDR3 contains 13 residues. The CDR3 here is CATGTGNTDTQYF. The CDR3 DNA reads TGTGCTACTGGGACAGGGAACACAGATACGCAGTATTTT.

This clonotype has a handful of counts. The chain links TRBV30 to TRBJ2-7; D uncertain. V dropped 2 bases and J dropped 0 bases, with 20 bases sitting between them. Germline CDR1 GTSNPN, CDR2 SVGIG (reference sequence). The CDR3 sequence is 17 residues long. The CDR3 protein is CAWSPPLGLASSYEQYF. Here the CDR3 DNA reads TGTGCCTGGAGTCCCCCTCTAGGATTAGCTAGCTCCTACGAGCAGTACTTC.

This clonotype was detected many times. The rearrangement uses TRBV5-1 and TRBJ1-2; D may be TRBD1 (6 bases). Looked up from germline, CDR1 is SGHRS and CDR2 is YFSETQ. V lost 7 bases, J lost 3 bases, and 19 bases lay in between. This CDR3 has 15 residues. CDR3: CASPPGGAGDYGYTF. CDR3 nucleotides: TGCGCCAGCCCCCCGGGAGGGGCAGGGGACTATGGCTACACCTTC.